This T cell receptor beta chain was observed in a study of T cells in localized non-small cell lung cancer. Generated by immunoSEQ multiplex PCR, the TCRdb table keeps only in-frame clones and is missing some. Counted here are tens of thousands of clones, approximately 90% occurring once; the ten biggest clones make up over 5.5%. For this clone: Its matching antigen is unknown.

Study-level results: Researchers found a median around 57 of the top 100 tumor clones in adjacent lung. Owing to sequencing of a solitary tumor region, heterogeneity cannot be discounted. A raised T cell density in blood coincided with lengthier overall survival. It was uninvolved adjacent lung that showed the highest T cell clonality, exceeding tumor.

V shed 1 base and J 0 bases; nucleotides not matched to a gene: 7. This CDR3 has 17 residues. Per germline, CDR1 SGHVS and CDR2 FNYEAQ. This specimen was peripheral blood mononuclear cells, taken before any cancer treatment. The V call is TRBV7-6, the J call TRBJ1-1, with TRBD1 matching 8 bases. This sequence was found in a male donor at least 60 years old with stage II lung adenocarcinoma. CDR3 loop: CASSLGWAGGLNTEAFF. In nucleotides, the CDR3 is TGTGCCAGCAGCTTAGGTTGGGCAGGGGGCTTGAACACTGAAGCTTTCTTT.